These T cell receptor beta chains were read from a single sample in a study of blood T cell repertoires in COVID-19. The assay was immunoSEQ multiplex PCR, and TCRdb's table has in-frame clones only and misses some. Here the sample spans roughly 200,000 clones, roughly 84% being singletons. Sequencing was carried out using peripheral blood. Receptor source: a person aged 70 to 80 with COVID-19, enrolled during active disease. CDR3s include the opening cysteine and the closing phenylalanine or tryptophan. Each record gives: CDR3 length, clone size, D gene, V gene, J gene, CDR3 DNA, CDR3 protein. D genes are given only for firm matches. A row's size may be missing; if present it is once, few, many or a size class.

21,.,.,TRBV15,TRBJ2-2,TGTGCCACCAGCAGATCTCGTAGTGGTCTGCCGGGGGGCGTGAACACCGGGGAGCTGTTTTTT,CATSRSRSGLPGGVNTGELFF
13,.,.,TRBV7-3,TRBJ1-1,TGTGCCAGCAGCTCCCTCAGGAACACTGAAGCTTTCTTT,CASSSLRNTEAFF
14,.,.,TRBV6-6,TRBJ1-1,TGTGCCAGCAGTTACGCGAAAATGAACACTGAAGCTTTCTTT,CASSYAKMNTEAFF
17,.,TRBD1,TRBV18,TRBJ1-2,TGTGCCAGCTCATCAGGGACCGGGACAGGTCGTTTCAATGGCTACACCTTC,CASSSGTGTGRFNGYTF
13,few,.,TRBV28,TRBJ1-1,TGTGCCAGCAGTTTAATCCGCGGGGGTGAAGCTTTCTTT,CASSLIRGGEAFF
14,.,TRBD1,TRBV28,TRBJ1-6,TGTGCCAGCAGCCGGACAGGAGATGCTTCACCCCTCCACTTT,CASSRTGDASPLHF
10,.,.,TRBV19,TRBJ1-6,TGTGCCAGTGGCATGGCACCCCTCCACTTT,CASGMAPLHF
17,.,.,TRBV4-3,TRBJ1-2,TGCGCCAGCAGCCAATACCGGACCTTCGACAGTTACTATGGCTACACCTTC,CASSQYRTFDSYYGYTF
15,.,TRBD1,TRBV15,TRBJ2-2,TGTGCCACCAGCGCAGGGGGTGCTAACACCGGGGAGCTGTTTTTT,CATSAGGANTGELFF
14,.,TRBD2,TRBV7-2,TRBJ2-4,TGTGCCAGCAGCCCTAGCGGGAGTAATAACATTCAGTACTTC,CASSPSGSNNIQYF
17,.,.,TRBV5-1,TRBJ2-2,TGCGCCAGCAGCGAACACCGCGGGACGCTGACATCCGGGGAGCTGTTTTTT,CASSEHRGTLTSGELFF
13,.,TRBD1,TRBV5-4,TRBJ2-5,TGTGCCAGCAGCTTCAGGGGGCAGGAGACCCAGTACTTC,CASSFRGQETQYF
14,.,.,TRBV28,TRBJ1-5,TGTGCCAGCACCAAAACCGCGCACAATCAGCCCCAGCATTTT,CASTKTAHNQPQHF
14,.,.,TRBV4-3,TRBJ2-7,TGCGCCAGCAGCCAAGTAGTTTCCTCCTACGAGCAGTACTTC,CASSQVVSSYEQYF
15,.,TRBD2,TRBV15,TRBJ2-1,TGTGCCACCAGCGGGGGACTAGCGGGAGACAATGAGCAGTTCTTC,CATSGGLAGDNEQFF
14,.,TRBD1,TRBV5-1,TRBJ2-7,TGCGCCAGCAGCTTGGCCGGGACAGGGTTCGAGCAGTACTTC,CASSLAGTGFEQYF
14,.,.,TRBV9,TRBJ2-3,TGTGCCAGCAGCGGCCTGCTGGGGGGAGATACGCAGTATTTT,CASSGLLGGDTQYF
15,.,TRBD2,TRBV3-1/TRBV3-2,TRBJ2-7,TGTGCCAGCAGCCCTTTTAGCGGGAGGGCCCACGAGCAGTACTTC,CASSPFSGRAHEQYF
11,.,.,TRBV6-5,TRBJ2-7,TGTGCCAGCAGGCGTTCCTACGAGCAGTACTTC,CASRRSYEQYF
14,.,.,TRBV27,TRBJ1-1,TGTGCCAGCAGGCATACAGGGCCCAACACTGAAGCTTTCTTT,CASRHTGPNTEAFF
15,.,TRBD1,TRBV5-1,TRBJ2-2,TGCGCCAGCAGCCTAAGGGACAGCCACACCGGGGAGCTGTTTTTT,CASSLRDSHTGELFF
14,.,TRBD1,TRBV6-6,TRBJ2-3,TGTGCCAGCAATAGACAGGGGGGGGCAGATACGCAGTATTTT,CASNRQGGADTQYF
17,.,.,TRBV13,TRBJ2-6,TGTGCCAGCAGCCGACCGACAGGTCCCTCTGGGGCCAACGTCCTGACTTTC,CASSRPTGPSGANVLTF
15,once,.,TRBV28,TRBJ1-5,TGTGCCGGCTCAGCAGTACGGGGACATAATCAGCCCCAGCATTTT,CAGSAVRGHNQPQHF
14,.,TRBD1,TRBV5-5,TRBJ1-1,TGTGCCAGCACCCTAGGGACAGTGAACACTGAAGCTTTCTTT,CASTLGTVNTEAFF
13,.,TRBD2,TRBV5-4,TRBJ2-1,TGTGCCAGCAGCAACGGGGGGTACAATGAGCAGTTCTTC,CASSNGGYNEQFF
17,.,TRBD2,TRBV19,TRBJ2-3,TGTGCCAGTAGTATAGCCCGTGGACTAGCGGACACAGATACGCAGTATTTT,CASSIARGLADTDTQYF
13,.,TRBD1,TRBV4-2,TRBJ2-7,TGTGCCAGCAGCCGCGGACAGGACTACGAGCAGTACTTC,CASSRGQDYEQYF
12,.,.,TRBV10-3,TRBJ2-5,TGTGCCATCAGTGAGAGGGGAGAGACCCAGTACTTC,CAISERGETQYF
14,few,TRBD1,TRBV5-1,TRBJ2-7,TGCGCCAGCAGCTTGAGGACAGGATCCTACGAGCAGTACTTC,CASSLRTGSYEQYF
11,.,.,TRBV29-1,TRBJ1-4,TGCAGCGGGTTAAGGGGTGAAAAACTGTTTTTT,CSGLRGEKLFF
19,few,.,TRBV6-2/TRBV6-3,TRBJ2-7,TGTGCCAGCAGTTACTCGGGGGCCCGCCCGGGGGAGGGCCTGTACGAGCAGTACTTC,CASSYSGARPGEGLYEQYF
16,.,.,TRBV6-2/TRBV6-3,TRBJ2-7,TGTGCCAGCAGTTACTCGTCCGGGGAATTTTCCTACGAGCAGTACTTC,CASSYSSGEFSYEQYF